This T cell receptor (beta chain) was sequenced for a study of T-cell memory formation after mild COVID-19. Trimming removed 3 bases from V and 5 bases from J; junction bases left unmatched: 3. CDR3 length: 15 amino acids. Germline CDR1 and CDR2: KGHDR and SFDVKD. In TCRdb, the 5' RACE reads were re-called with MiXCR into one record per CDR3 protein. Of under 250,000 distinct CDR3 sequences listed, 9.5% were seen once; the top ten hold around 3.3%. This clonotype was seen many times. The V call is TRBV24-1, the J call TRBJ1-5; TRBD1 aligns across 10 bases. The sample consisted of PBMCs or a T cell subset sorted from them (not recorded which). The source is a man aged 18-30 years who had mild COVID-19 (a few samples of this study predate the infection). Cell type and time point are not known. The CDR3 sequence: CATSDAGQGDQPQHF. The CDR3 coding sequence is TGTGCCACCAGTGATGCCGGACAGGGGGATCAGCCCCAGCATTTT.